This TCR beta chain came from a study of T cells in Graves' hyperthyroidism and ophthalmopathy. This clonotype was seen only a few times. Authors of the study amplified TCR beta CDR3 regions from RNA transcripts. First-round RT-PCR of the TCR CDR3 relied on the HTBI primer set. One entry per CDR3 protein, called by TCRdb with MiXCR from the multiplex PCR reads. This table holds around 620,000 distinct CDR3 sequences, 16% found once. Germline CDR1 MNHEY, CDR2 SVGEGT. The CDR3 sequence is 16 residues long. Trimming left V 0 bases short and J 0 bases short, with 10 bases between. The clonotype originates from a woman aged 30 to 39 with Graves' hyperthyroidism. The rearrangement links TRBV6-2 or TRBV6-3 to TRBJ2-3; no definite D call. Source material: blood. CDR3 sequence reads: CASSYSPAHSTDTQYF. The CDR3 DNA is TGTGCCAGCAGTTACTCGCCGGCCCACAGCACAGATACGCAGTATTTT.